This entry concerns a single T cell receptor beta chain. This table comes from immunoSEQ multiplex PCR, and its TCRdb copy is limited to in-frame clones, with some not included. The table has hundreds of thousands of clones, over 70% seen once; the top ten hold around 1.5%. This record comes from a study of blood T cell repertoires in COVID-19. The V and J ends lost 7 bases and 4 bases, in that order; junction bases with no gene match: 8. Germline V gene lookup returns CDR1 SGDLS and CDR2 YYNGEE. The CDR3 contains 14 residues. The sequencing sample was made of peripheral blood. The chain recombines TRBV9 with TRBJ2-1; 7 nucleotides match TRBD2. The receptor was derived from a woman in her forties who had recovered from COVID-19. The CDR3 sequence is CASGPAGKYNEQFF. CDR3 DNA sequence: TGTGCCAGCGGACCAGCGGGGAAATACAATGAGCAGTTCTTC.